The 27 T cell receptor beta chains in this list originate from one sample, sequenced in a study of T cell changes during pregnancy in multiple sclerosis. TCRdb's copy holds only in-frame clones and misses some; the assay was immunoSEQ multiplex PCR. This sample has roughly 20,000 clones, with 70% to 90% found just once. The material was CD8+ T cells from peripheral blood mononuclear cells, obtained in the second trimester of pregnancy. These receptors all come from a female donor in good health, enrolled as a control in a pregnancy study.

Concerning this clone itself: Other nucleotide sequences in the sample specify the same CDR3. The V call is TRBV27, the J call TRBJ1-2; 9 positions match TRBD1. J gave up 8 bases and V 5 bases, and 9 bases lay outside the gene matches. The V gene's germline CDR1 is MNHEY and CDR2 SMNVEV (reference sequence). This CDR3 region has 14 residues. The CDR3 region has the DNA TGTGCCAGCAGTGGACAGGGGCCGGACTGGGGCTACACCTTC. Its protein product is CASSGQGPDWGYTF.

V gene TRBV6-1 combines with J gene TRBJ2-2; 7 positions agree with TRBD2. The germline V gene encodes CDR1 MNHNS and CDR2 SASEGT. The CDR3 length is 14 residues. The V and J ends lost 6 bases and 3 bases, in that order; junction bases with no gene match: 4. CDR3 protein: CASRGAGDTGELFF. CDR3 in DNA: TGTGCCAGCAGAGGGGCGGGAGACACCGGGGAGCTGTTTTTT.

This chain links TRBV23-1 with TRBJ2-7; the D is unclear. TRBV23-1 is flagged as an ORF with uncertain function. V dropped 8 bases and J dropped 3 bases, with 26 bases sitting between them. The CDR3 sequence is 17 residues long. CDR3 in amino acids: CASPFKGPEVKDYEQYF. CDR3 DNA sequence: TGCGCCAGCCCATTTAAAGGCCCCGAGGTAAAAGACTACGAGCAGTACTTC.

This chain joins TRBV5-6 and TRBJ1-6; D remains unclear. This CDR3 region has 15 residues. Germline V lookup: CDR1 SGHDT, CDR2 YYEEEE. V lost 2 bases to trimming and J lost 14 bases, with 20 bases between them. In nucleotides, the CDR3 is TGTGCCAGCAGCTTATTTTTTTCCGGCAGGCTGACCCTCCACTTT. It specifies CASSLFFSGRLTLHF.

This clone was found a few times. This sequence joins TRBV6-1 and TRBJ2-1, with 10 nucleotides matching TRBD1. Trimming removed 4 bases from V and 6 bases from J; junction bases left unmatched: 12. The CDR3 runs to 17 residues. The germline V gene has CDR1 MNHNS and CDR2 SASEGT. The CDR3 coding sequence is TGTGCCAGCAGTGGGGACAGGGGAGGAGCGGGGCTCAATGAGCAGTTCTTC. Its protein is CASSGDRGGAGLNEQFF.

The gene calls are TRBV6-4 and TRBJ2-1; possible D gene TRBD2, 6 bases. Looked up from germline, CDR1 is MRHNA and CDR2 is SNTAGT. The CDR3 sequence is 15 residues long. Trimming took off 0 bases at V and 7 bases at J, with 13 bases between the two ends. In DNA, the CDR3 is TGTGCCAGCAGTGACTCTAGCGGAATGGGAAATGAGCAGTTCTTC. Its translation: CASSDSSGMGNEQFF.

The V call is TRBV11-2, the J call TRBJ2-5; TRBD2 aligns across 9 bases. With 2 bases clipped from V and 1 base from J, the junction kept 2 bases outside the gene matches. Germline assignment: CDR1 SGHAT and CDR2 FQNNGV. There are 15 residues in the CDR3. The CDR3 spells CASSLTTSGQETQYF. The CDR3 coding sequence is TGTGCCAGCAGCTTAACGACTAGCGGCCAAGAGACCCAGTACTTC.

V is TRBV7-6 and J is TRBJ2-1, with 10 bases lining up with TRBD2. CDR3 length: 15 residues. The V gene's germline CDR1 is SGHVS and CDR2 FNYEAQ. The V and J ends lost 5 bases and 5 bases, in that order; junction bases with no gene match: 6. CDR3 loop: CASSQGLALNNEQFF. DNA for the CDR3: TGTGCCAGCAGCCAGGGACTAGCGCTGAACAATGAGCAGTTCTTC.

The V call is TRBV28, the J call TRBJ2-1; a weak D match, TRBD2 (5 bases). The CDR3 spans 15 residues. The ends were cut back, 3 bases at V and 0 bases at J, with 9 bases in the middle. Germline-derived CDR1 and CDR2 are MDHEN and SYDVKM. CDR3: CASSFRGSSYNEQFF. In DNA form, the CDR3 reads TGTGCCAGCAGTTTTCGTGGGAGCTCCTACAATGAGCAGTTCTTC.

The chain uses TRBV11-2 and TRBJ2-7; D ambiguous. V was cut by 4 bases and J by 4 bases, with 8 bases left in between. The V gene's germline CDR1 is SGHAT and CDR2 FQNNGV. The CDR3 is 12 amino acids. The CDR3 reads CASSSGLYEQYF. The CDR3 nucleotides read TGTGCCAGCAGCTCTGGGCTGTACGAGCAGTACTTC. Full variable domain (rest looked up from reference TRBV11-2 and TRBJ2-7): EAGVAQSPRYKIIEKRQSVAFWCNPISGHATLYWYQQILGQGPKLLIQFQNNGVVDDSQLPKDRFSAERLKGVDSTLKIQPAKLEDSAVYLCASSSGLYEQYFGPGTRLTVT.

The rearrangement links TRBV19 to TRBJ1-5; 8 nucleotides line up with TRBD1. Germline V gene sequence: CDR1 LNHDA, CDR2 SQIVND (reference sequence). The V gene end was trimmed by 9 bases and the J gene end by 3 bases; junction bases not matched to a gene: 7. There are 14 residues in the CDR3. CDR3 amino acids: CASDRDRHNQPQHF. CDR3 nucleotide sequence: TGTGCCAGCGACAGGGACAGGCACAATCAGCCCCAGCATTTT.

The rearrangement links TRBV30 to TRBJ2-7; D gene ambiguous. V lost 0 bases and J 0 bases, leaving 9 bases between the germline ends. The CDR3 consists of 14 residues. Germline CDR1 GTSNPN, CDR2 SVGIG (reference sequence). The CDR3 reads CAWSVRQYSYEQYF. The CDR3 DNA reads as TGTGCCTGGAGTGTACGTCAGTACTCCTACGAGCAGTACTTC.

Points on this clone: It is likely a read error, because the conserved phenylalanine at the end of the CDR3 is missing. The rearrangement links TRBV2 to TRBJ1-1; 10 bases align to TRBD1. With V trimmed by 7 bases and J by 5 bases, 4 bases remained unmatched. Germline CDR1 is SNHLY and CDR2 is FYNNEI. There are 13 residues in the CDR3. The CDR3 DNA is TGTGCCAGCATGGGACAGGGGTGGACTGAAGCTTTCCTT. This translates into CASMGQGWTEAFL.

This chain connects TRBV27 to TRBJ1-3, with D unresolved. V shed 9 bases and J shed 0 bases, with 9 bases lying between them. This CDR3 region has 13 residues. Germline-derived CDR1 and CDR2 are MNHEY and SMNVEV (reference sequence). In DNA form, the CDR3 reads TGTGCCAGTCGACTGGCCTCTGGAAACACCATATATTTT. Protein product: CASRLASGNTIYF.

V and J are TRBV2 and TRBJ2-1, with D perhaps TRBD1 (5 bases). CDR1 is SNHLY, CDR2 FYNNEI, per germline. The length of the CDR3 is 16 residues. Between the trimmed V and J ends, which lost 7 bases and 1 base, there was a span of 17 bases. CDR3 in DNA: TGTGCCAGCAATAAGGGGTGGGGCCTATCCTACAATGAGCAGTTCTTC. Its translation is CASNKGWGLSYNEQFF.

This clone was observed once. The rearrangement uses TRBV5-6 and TRBJ1-2, with no clear D. The V gene lost 0 bases and the J gene lost 4 bases, with 7 bases spanning the gap. From germline, CDR1 is SGHDT and CDR2 YYEEEE. The CDR3 runs to 13 residues. In DNA form, the CDR3 reads TGTGCCAGCAGCTTGGGAGTCTTCTATGGCTACACCTTC. The encoded protein is CASSLGVFYGYTF.

This clone was detected once. The chain has TRBV27 and TRBJ2-2; no definite D call. Germline lookup yields CDR1 MNHEY and CDR2 SMNVEV (reference sequence). The CDR3 runs to 17 residues. The ends were cut back, 3 bases at V and 7 bases at J, with 21 bases in the middle. The CDR3 DNA is TGTGCCAGCAGTTTTCAGACCCCCGCCCATCAGGTCGGGGAGCTGTTTTTT. It specifies CASSFQTPAHQVGELFF.

V and J are TRBV11-1 and TRBJ1-1, with D maybe TRBD1 (5 bases). Trimming took off 1 base at V and 0 bases at J, with 12 bases between the two ends. The CDR3 runs 16 residues. CDR1 and CDR2 (germline): SGHAT, FQDESV (reference sequence). CDR3 in amino acids: CASSLERGGMNTEAFF. The CDR3 bases are TGTGCCAGCAGCTTAGAGAGGGGAGGGATGAACACTGAAGCTTTCTTT.

The V and J genes are TRBV15 and TRBJ2-7; 11 positions match TRBD2. The germline CDR1 and CDR2 sequences are LNHNV and YYDKDF (reference sequence). The CDR3 consists of 15 residues. Losses at the gene ends were 1 base for V and 3 bases for J; bases not matched to a gene: 2. In DNA form, the CDR3 reads TGTGCCACCAGCAGAGGCACTAGCGGGAGCTACGAGCAGTACTTC. This encodes CATSRGTSGSYEQYF.

This clone appeared a single time. V is TRBV13 and J is TRBJ2-2, with 16 positions matching TRBD2. Germline assignment: CDR1 PRHDT and CDR2 FYEKMQ (reference sequence). Germline trimming cut 4 bases from V and 6 bases from J; bases unmatched to any gene: 2. The length of the CDR3 is 16 residues. The CDR3 sequence: CASSSGLAGGAGELFF. The CDR3 bases are TGTGCCAGCAGCTCGGGACTAGCGGGAGGGGCCGGGGAGCTGTTTTTT. Using reference TRBV13 and TRBJ2-2 for the parts outside the CDR3, the full variable domain is AAGVIQSPRHLIKEKRETATLKCYPIPRHDTVYWYQQGPGQDPQFLISFYEKMQSDKGSIPDRFSAQQFSDYHSELNMSSLELGDSALYFCASSSGLAGGAGELFFGEGSRLTVL.

This chain uses TRBV14 with TRBJ2-2; no reliable D call. Looked up from germline, CDR1 is SGHDN and CDR2 is FVKESK. Deletions cut 4 bases from V and 7 bases from J, with 13 bases between. This CDR3 is 14 amino acids long. CDR3: CASSPRGWRGELFF. DNA for the CDR3: TGTGCCAGCAGCCCCCGCGGTTGGCGCGGGGAGCTGTTTTTT.

This sequence joins TRBV7-9 and TRBJ2-7, with D possibly TRBD1 on 5 matching bases. CDR3 length: 13 residues. Germline V gene data show CDR1 as SEHNR and CDR2 as FQNEAQ (reference sequence). The germline V and J ends were trimmed by 0 bases and 5 bases, with 8 bases remaining between them. CDR3 in DNA: TGTGCCAGCAGCTTAGCAGGGGTCAACGAGCAGTACTTC. Protein product: CASSLAGVNEQYF.

The gene calls are TRBV6-1 and TRBJ2-1; TRBD2 matches at 10 bases. From germline, CDR1 is MNHNS and CDR2 SASEGT. V trimming: 4 bases; J trimming: 6 bases; junction bases outside the gene matches: 6. The CDR3 has 15 amino acids. The CDR3 sequence: CASSALAGVINEQFF. CDR3 DNA: TGTGCCAGCAGTGCCCTAGCGGGAGTGATCAATGAGCAGTTCTTC.

This clone was seen a handful of times. The genes are TRBV7-8 and TRBJ1-2, with D tentatively TRBD1 (6 bases). The V end lost 8 bases, the J end lost 7 bases, and 14 bases lay between the germline ends. CDR1 is SGHVS and CDR2 is FQNEAQ in the germline V gene. CDR3 length: 12 amino acids. The CDR3 bases are TGTGCCAGCGGGGTCAGGGGTGGTGGCTACACCTTC. It yields the protein CASGVRGGGYTF.

The rearrangement links TRBV13 to TRBJ2-2; D is unresolved. Germline CDR1 and CDR2: PRHDT and FYEKMQ (reference sequence). Deletions cut 5 bases from V and 0 bases from J, with 10 bases between. There are 15 residues in the CDR3. The DNA of the CDR3 is TGTGCCAGCAGCCTCGGGTCCGCGAACACCGGGGAGCTGTTTTTT. Amino acids: CASSLGSANTGELFF. The variable domain in full, with the rest retrieved from reference TRBV13 and TRBJ2-2, is AAGVIQSPRHLIKEKRETATLKCYPIPRHDTVYWYQQGPGQDPQFLISFYEKMQSDKGSIPDRFSAQQFSDYHSELNMSSLELGDSALYFCASSLGSANTGELFFGEGSRLTVL.

The V and J genes are TRBV2 and TRBJ2-5, with 8 bases that match TRBD2. The CDR3 is 19 residues long. CDR1 SNHLY and CDR2 FYNNEI come from the germline V gene. V shed 2 bases and J 5 bases; nucleotides not matched to a gene: 19. CDR3 coding DNA: TGTGCCAGCAGTGAATCATTCCCGGGACTAGGGTTAAATTTGGAGACCCAGTACTTC. It translates to CASSESFPGLGLNLETQYF.

The rearrangement uses TRBV5-5 and TRBJ1-4, with TRBD1 as a possible D gene (5 bases). Trimming removed 7 bases from V and 0 bases from J, with 13 bases in between. The V gene's germline CDR1 is SGHKS and CDR2 YYEKEE (reference sequence). There are 15 residues in the CDR3. CDR3: CASGRRRATNEKLFF. CDR3 bases: TGTGCCAGCGGCCGGCGCAGGGCAACTAATGAAAAACTGTTTTTT. The complete variable domain, with remaining parts taken from reference TRBV5-5 and TRBJ1-4, reads DAGVTQSPTHLIKTRGQQVTLRCSPISGHKSVSWYQQVLGQGPQFIFQYYEKEERGRGNFPDRFSARQFPNYSSELNVNALLLGDSALYLCASGRRRATNEKLFFGSGTQLSVL.